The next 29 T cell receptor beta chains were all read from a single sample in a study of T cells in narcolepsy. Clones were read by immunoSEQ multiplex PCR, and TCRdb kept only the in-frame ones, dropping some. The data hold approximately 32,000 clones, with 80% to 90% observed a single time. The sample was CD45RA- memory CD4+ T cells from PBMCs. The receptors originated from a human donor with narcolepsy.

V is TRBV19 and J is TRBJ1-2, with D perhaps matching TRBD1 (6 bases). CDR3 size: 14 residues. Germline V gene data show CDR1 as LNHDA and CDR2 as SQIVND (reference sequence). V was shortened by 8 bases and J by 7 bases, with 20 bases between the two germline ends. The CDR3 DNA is TGTGCCAGTCAGACAGGACCGGATCAGGGTGGCTACACCTTC. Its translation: CASQTGPDQGGYTF.

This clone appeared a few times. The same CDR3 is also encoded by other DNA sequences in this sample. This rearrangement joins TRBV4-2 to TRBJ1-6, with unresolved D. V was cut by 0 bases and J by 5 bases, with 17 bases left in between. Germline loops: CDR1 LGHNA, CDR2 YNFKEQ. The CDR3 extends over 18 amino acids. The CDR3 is CASSQDSLGGVNNSPLHF. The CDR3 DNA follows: TGTGCCAGCAGCCAAGATTCCCTAGGCGGGGTAAATAATTCACCCCTCCACTTT.

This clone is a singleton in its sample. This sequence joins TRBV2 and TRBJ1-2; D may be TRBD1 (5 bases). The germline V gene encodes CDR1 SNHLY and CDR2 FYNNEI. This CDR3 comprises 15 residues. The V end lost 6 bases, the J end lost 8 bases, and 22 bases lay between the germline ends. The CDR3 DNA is TGTGCCAGCAGCGCCCACGCGGCAGAATCAGGGGGCTACACCTTC. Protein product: CASSAHAAESGGYTF. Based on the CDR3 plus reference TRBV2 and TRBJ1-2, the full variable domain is EPEVTQTPSHQVTQMGQEVILRCVPISNHLYFYWYRQILGQKVEFLVSFYNNEISEKSEIFDDQFSVERPDGSNFTLKIRSTKLEDSAMYFCASSAHAAESGGYTFGSGTRLTVV.

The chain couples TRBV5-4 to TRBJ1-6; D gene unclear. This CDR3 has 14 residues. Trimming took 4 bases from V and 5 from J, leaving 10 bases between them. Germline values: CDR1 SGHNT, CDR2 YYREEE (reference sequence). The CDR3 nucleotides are TGTGCCAGCAGCCCCAATTTTAATAATTCACCCCTCCACTTT. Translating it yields CASSPNFNNSPLHF.

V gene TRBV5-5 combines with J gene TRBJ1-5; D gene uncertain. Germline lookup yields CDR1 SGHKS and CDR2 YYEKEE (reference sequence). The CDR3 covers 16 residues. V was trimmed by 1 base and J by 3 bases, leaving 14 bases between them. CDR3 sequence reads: CASSLRAGYANQPQHF. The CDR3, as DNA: TGTGCCAGCAGCTTGCGGGCCGGGTATGCCAATCAGCCCCAGCATTTT.

CDR3 in amino acids: CASSFIQGYGYTF. The CDR3 DNA follows: TGTGCCAGCAGCTTTATTCAGGGATATGGCTACACCTTC. The V call is TRBV7-2, the J call TRBJ1-2; tentatively, D is TRBD1 (5 bases). This CDR3 is built from 13 residues. The V and J ends lost 3 bases and 5 bases respectively, with 10 bases between them. The V gene's germline CDR1 is SGHTA and CDR2 FQGNSA.

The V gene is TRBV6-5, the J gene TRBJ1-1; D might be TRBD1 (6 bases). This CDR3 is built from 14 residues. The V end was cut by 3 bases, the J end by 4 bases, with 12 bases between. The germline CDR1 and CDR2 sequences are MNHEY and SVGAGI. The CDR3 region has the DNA TGTGCCAGCAGTTATCAGACAGGATCCACTGAAGCTTTCTTT. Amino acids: CASSYQTGSTEAFF.

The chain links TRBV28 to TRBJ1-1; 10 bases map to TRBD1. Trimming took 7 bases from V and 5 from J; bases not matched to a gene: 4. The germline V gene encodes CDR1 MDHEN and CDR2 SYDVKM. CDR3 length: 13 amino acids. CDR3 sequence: CASIDRGRTEAFF. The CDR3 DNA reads TGTGCCAGCATAGACAGGGGGCGGACTGAAGCTTTCTTT.

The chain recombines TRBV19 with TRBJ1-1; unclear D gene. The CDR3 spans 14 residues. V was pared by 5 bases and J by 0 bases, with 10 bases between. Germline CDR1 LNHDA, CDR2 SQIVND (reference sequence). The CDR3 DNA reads TGTGCCAGTAGTCACCGGACGTTGAACACTGAAGCTTTCTTT. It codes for CASSHRTLNTEAFF. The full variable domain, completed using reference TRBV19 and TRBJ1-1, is DGGITQSPKYLFRKEGQNVTLSCEQNLNHDAMYWYRQDPGQGLRLIYYSQIVNDFQKGDIAEGYSVSREKKESFPLTVTSAQKNPTAFYLCASSHRTLNTEAFFGQGTRLTVV.

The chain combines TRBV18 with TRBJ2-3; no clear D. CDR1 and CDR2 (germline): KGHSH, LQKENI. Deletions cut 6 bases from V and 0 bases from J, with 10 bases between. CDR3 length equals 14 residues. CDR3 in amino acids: CASSTRSSTDTQYF. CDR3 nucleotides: TGTGCCAGCTCGACCAGGAGTAGCACAGATACGCAGTATTTT.

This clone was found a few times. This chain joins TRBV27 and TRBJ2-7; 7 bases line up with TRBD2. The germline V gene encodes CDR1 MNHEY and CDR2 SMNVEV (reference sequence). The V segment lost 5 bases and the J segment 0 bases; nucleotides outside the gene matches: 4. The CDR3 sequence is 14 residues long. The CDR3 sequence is CASSRTSSSYEQYF. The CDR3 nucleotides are TGTGCCAGCAGTCGGACTAGTAGCTCCTACGAGCAGTACTTC.

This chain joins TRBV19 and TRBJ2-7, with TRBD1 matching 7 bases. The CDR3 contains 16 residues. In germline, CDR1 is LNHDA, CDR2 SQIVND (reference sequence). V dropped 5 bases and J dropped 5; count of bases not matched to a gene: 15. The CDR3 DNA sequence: TGTGCCAGTAGTCCTACCCTGGGACAGTCGTTCCACGAGCAGTACTTC. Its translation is CASSPTLGQSFHEQYF.

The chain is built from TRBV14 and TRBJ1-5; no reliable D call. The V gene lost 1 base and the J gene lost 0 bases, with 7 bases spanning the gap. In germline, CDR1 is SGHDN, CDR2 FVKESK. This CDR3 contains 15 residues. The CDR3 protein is CASSQGIGSNQPQHF. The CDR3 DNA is TGTGCCAGCAGCCAAGGAATCGGTAGCAATCAGCCCCAGCATTTT.

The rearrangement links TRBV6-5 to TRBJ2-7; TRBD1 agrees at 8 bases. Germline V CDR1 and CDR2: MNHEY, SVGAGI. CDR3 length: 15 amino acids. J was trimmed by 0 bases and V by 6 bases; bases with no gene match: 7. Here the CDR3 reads CASSRGQGSSYEQYF. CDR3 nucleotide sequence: TGTGCCAGCAGCCGCGGACAGGGTAGCTCCTACGAGCAGTACTTC.

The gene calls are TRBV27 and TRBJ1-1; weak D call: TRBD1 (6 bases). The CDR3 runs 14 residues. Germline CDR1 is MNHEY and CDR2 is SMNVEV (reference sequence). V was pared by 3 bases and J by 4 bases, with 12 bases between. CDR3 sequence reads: CASSFSPGATEAFF. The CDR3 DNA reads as TGTGCCAGCAGTTTTTCTCCGGGGGCCACTGAAGCTTTCTTT.

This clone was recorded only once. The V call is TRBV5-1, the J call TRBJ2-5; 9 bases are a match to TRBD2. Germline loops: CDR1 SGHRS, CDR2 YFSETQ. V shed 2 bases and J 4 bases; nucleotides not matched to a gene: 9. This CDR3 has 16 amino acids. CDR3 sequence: CASSLVSGRMGETQYF. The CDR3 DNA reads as TGCGCCAGCAGCTTAGTAAGCGGGAGGATGGGAGAGACCCAGTACTTC.

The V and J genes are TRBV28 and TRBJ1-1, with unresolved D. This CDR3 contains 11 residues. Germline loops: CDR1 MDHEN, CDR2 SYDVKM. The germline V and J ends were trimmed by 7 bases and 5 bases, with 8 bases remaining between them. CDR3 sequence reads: CASMEGTEAFF. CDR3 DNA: TGTGCCAGCATGGAAGGGACTGAAGCTTTCTTT.

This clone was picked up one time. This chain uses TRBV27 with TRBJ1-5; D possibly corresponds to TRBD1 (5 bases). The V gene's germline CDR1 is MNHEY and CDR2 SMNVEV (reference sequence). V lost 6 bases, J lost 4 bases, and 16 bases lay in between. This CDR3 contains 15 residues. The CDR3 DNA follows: TGTGCCAGCAGCTCCCGAAGGGGAGAGAATCAGCCCCAGCATTTT. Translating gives CASSSRRGENQPQHF.

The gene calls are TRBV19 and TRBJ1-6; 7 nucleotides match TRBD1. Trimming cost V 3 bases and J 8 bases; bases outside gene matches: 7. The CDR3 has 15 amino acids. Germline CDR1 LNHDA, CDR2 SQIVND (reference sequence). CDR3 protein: CASSIRDRGHSPLHF. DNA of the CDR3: TGTGCCAGTAGTATCAGGGACAGAGGCCATTCACCCCTCCACTTT. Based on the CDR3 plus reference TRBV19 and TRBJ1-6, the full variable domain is DGGITQSPKYLFRKEGQNVTLSCEQNLNHDAMYWYRQDPGQGLRLIYYSQIVNDFQKGDIAEGYSVSREKKESFPLTVTSAQKNPTAFYLCASSIRDRGHSPLHFGNGTRLTVT.

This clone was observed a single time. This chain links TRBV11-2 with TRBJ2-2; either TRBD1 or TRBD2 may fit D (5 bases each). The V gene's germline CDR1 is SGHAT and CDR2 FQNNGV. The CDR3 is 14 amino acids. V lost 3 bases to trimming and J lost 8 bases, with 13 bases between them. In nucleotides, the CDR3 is TGTGCCAGCAGCTTCGGGACCTCCCCTGGGGAGCTGTTTTTT. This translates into CASSFGTSPGELFF.

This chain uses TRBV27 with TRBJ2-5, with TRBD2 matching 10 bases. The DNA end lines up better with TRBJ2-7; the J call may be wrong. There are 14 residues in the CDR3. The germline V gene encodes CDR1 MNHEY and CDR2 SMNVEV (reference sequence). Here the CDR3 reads CASSTRTSGYEQYF. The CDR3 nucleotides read TGTGCCAGCAGTACCCGGACTAGCGGCTACGAGCAGTACTTC.

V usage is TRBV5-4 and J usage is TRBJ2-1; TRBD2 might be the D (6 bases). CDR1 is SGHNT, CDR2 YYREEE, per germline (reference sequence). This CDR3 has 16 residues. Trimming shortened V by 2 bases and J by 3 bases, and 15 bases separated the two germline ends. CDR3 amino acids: CASSLGSGQGYNEQFF. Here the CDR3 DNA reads TGTGCCAGCAGCTTAGGGAGCGGGCAAGGCTACAATGAGCAGTTCTTC.

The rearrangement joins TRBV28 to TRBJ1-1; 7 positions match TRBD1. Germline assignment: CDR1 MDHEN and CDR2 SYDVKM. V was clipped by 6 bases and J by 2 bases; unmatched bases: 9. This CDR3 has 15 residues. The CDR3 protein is CASSQGGAGNTEAFF. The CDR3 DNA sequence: TGTGCCAGCAGCCAGGGGGGGGCGGGCAACACTGAAGCTTTCTTT.

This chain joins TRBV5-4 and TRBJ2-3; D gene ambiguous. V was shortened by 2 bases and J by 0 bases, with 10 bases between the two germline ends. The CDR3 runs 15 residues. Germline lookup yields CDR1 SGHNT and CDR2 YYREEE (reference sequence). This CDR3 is CASSFGLGSTDTQYF. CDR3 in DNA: TGTGCCAGCAGCTTCGGATTAGGGAGCACAGATACGCAGTATTTT.

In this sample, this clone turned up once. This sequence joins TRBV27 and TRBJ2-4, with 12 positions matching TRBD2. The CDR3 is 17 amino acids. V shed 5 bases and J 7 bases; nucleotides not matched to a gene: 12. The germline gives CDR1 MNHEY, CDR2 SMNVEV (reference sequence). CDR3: CASSPMALAGGRNIQYF. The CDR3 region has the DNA TGTGCCAGCAGTCCTATGGCCCTAGCGGGGGGGCGCAACATTCAGTACTTC.

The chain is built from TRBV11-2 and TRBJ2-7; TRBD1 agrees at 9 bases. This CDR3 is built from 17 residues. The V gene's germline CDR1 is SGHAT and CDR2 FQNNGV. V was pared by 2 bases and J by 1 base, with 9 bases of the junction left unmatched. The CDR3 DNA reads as TGTGCCAGCAGCTTATCATCTGGGACAGGGTATTCCTACGAGCAGTACTTC. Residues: CASSLSSGTGYSYEQYF.

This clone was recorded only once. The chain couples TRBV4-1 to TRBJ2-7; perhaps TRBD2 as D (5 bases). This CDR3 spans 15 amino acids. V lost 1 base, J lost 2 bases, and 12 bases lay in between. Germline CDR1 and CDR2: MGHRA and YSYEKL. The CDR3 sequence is CASSQAPEETYEQYF. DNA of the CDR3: TGCGCCAGCAGCCAAGCGCCGGAGGAAACCTACGAGCAGTACTTC.

CDR3: CSARDQETQYF. Here the CDR3 DNA reads TGCAGTGCTAGAGATCAAGAGACCCAGTACTTC. The chain joins TRBV20-1 to TRBJ2-5; D uncertain. The germline gives CDR1 DFQATT, CDR2 SNEGSKA (reference sequence). The CDR3 extends over 11 amino acids. V lost 0 bases and J 2 bases, leaving 1 base between the germline ends.

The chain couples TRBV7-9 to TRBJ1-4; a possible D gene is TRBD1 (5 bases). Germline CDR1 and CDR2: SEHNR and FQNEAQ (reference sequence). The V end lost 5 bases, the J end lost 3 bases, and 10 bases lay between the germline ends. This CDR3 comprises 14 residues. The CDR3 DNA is TGTGCCAGCAGCCTGACGACAGCTAATGAAAAACTGTTTTTT. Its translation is CASSLTTANEKLFF.